The entry that follows covers one T cell receptor beta chain sequence. The sample belongs to a study of control samples from healthy donors and cancer patients. Assay used: immunoSEQ multiplex PCR; TCRdb lists only in-frame clones, some missing. In the table there are about 110,000 clones, approximately 90% of which are singletons. The V gene's germline CDR1 is LGHDT and CDR2 YNNKEL (reference sequence). The ends were cut back, 5 bases at V and 2 bases at J, with 22 bases in the middle. The CDR3 has 17 residues. The chain recombines TRBV3-1 (or the pseudogene TRBV3-2) with TRBJ2-7, with a tentative D call TRBD1 (6 bases). The sequencing sample was made of blood. This receptor was obtained from a human donor in good health. The donor label of this sample is uncertain. The CDR3: CASSSRPGQGNPYEQYF. In DNA, the CDR3 is TGTGCCAGCAGCTCACGGCCAGGGCAGGGGAATCCCTACGAGCAGTACTTC.